This passage covers 3 T cell receptor beta chains from one sample sequenced in a study of blood T cell repertoires in COVID-19. Clones were read by immunoSEQ multiplex PCR, and TCRdb kept only the in-frame ones, dropping some. The sample holds approximately 440,000 clones, around 87% seen once. The sample taken for sequencing was PBMCs or T cells enriched from blood (not recorded which). All receptors derive from a woman aged 18-29 years who had recovered from COVID-19.

The chain employs TRBV7-3 and TRBJ2-1; D uncertain. The CDR3 is 15 amino acids. Per germline, CDR1 SGHTA and CDR2 FQGTGA. V lost 2 bases and J 0 bases, leaving 8 bases between the germline ends. DNA for the CDR3: TGTGCCAGCAGCTTAGACTTCAGCTCCTACAATGAGCAGTTCTTC. It is translated as CASSLDFSSYNEQFF.

V gene TRBV15 combines with J gene TRBJ2-7; possibly TRBD2 for D (5 bases). Germline CDR1 and CDR2: LNHNV and YYDKDF (reference sequence). This CDR3 is built from 15 residues. Trimming took off 1 base at V and 7 bases at J, with 17 bases between the two ends. CDR3 sequence reads: CATSRGMGLPGEQYF. CDR3 nucleotide sequence: TGTGCCACCAGCAGAGGGATGGGCCTGCCGGGGGAGCAGTACTTC.

Only a few counts were recorded for this clone. Here the CDR3 DNA reads TGTGCCAGCAGCTCGGAGGGACCGAACACCGGGGAGCTGTTTTTT. Translated, it gives CASSSEGPNTGELFF. J is TRBJ2-2 and V is TRBV7-2; TRBD2 is a possible D gene (6 bases). Germline loops: CDR1 SGHTA, CDR2 FQGNSA. The CDR3 is 15 amino acids. The V and J ends lost 4 bases and 0 bases respectively, with 9 bases between them. The complete variable domain, with remaining parts taken from reference TRBV7-2 and TRBJ2-2, reads GAGVSQSPSNKVTEKGKDVELRCDPISGHTALYWYRQSLGQGLEFLIYFQGNSAPDKSGLPSDRFSAERTGGSVSTLTIQRTQQEDSAVYLCASSSEGPNTGELFFGEGSRLTVL.